The source of this T cell receptor beta chain is a study of molecular identifiers for immune sequencing clone quantification. TCRdb re-analysed the PCR reads in MiXCR, keeping a single row per CDR3 protein. The data show around 470,000 distinct CDR3 sequences, about a fifth seen once. Germline V gene lookup returns CDR1 SQVTM and CDR2 ANQGSEA. V was shortened by 5 bases and J by 4 bases, with 6 bases between the two germline ends. The CDR3 runs 11 residues. Study outcomes and limitations: Barcode sharing among identical TCR molecules could make large clones appear smaller. The share of molecules held by clones above 20 RNA copies was over 99% in effector cells and under 1% in naive cells.

Construction of naive CD8 libraries employed about 20,000 to 1,100,000 sorted cells together with 10%, 30% or 50% RNA. This clonotype was recorded many times. No antigen is known for it. Sequences were obtained from naive CD8+ T cells from blood, with Jurkat cell RNA spiked in. Subset reported: FACS-sorted CD8+CD4-CCR7+CD45RA+ naive T cells. This chain links TRBV29-1 with TRBJ1-3, with D possibly being TRBD1 (5 bases). The clonotype was recovered from a human donor in good health. Some libraries in this study had Jurkat cell RNA spiked in. The DNA of the CDR3 is TGCAGCGTTCGACAGGGAAACACCATATATTTT. This sequence encodes CSVRQGNTIYF.